The present T cell receptor (beta chain) was sequenced within a study of blood T cells in healthy people across ages. Regarding the study as a whole: Investigators treated diversity estimates from one million T cells as underestimates.

About this clonotype: What it binds is unknown.

V was shortened by 6 bases and J by 11 bases, with 19 bases between the two germline ends. The CDR3 length is 13 residues. Germline CDR1 reads MDHEN; CDR2 reads SYDVKM. Combining a sample-barcoded 5' primer with a J-beta primer mix, a second PCR ran for roughly 7 to 12 cycles. TCRdb independently ran MiXCR on the 5' RACE reads; one entry per CDR3 protein. Found here are 910,000 or so distinct CDR3 sequences, roughly half of them singletons; the top ten hold over 20%. The study recruited healthy Caucasian donors from Russia who were aged about 6 to 90. The rearrangement uses TRBV28 and TRBJ2-5, with a tentative D call TRBD1 (5 bases). The specimen was blood. The clonotype originates from a woman in her sixties in good health. The CDR3 region has the DNA TGTGCCAGCAGGTCACAGGCCCAGAGAGCACAGTACTTC. Its protein product is CASRSQAQRAQYF.